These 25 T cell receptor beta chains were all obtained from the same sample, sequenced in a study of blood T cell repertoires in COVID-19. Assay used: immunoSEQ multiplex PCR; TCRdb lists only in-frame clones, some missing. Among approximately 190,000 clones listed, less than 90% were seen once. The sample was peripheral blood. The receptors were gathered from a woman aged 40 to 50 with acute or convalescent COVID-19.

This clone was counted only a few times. The CDR3 DNA reads TGTGCCAGCAGCCAAGAGCTGACAGGAAACACTGAAGCTTTCTTT. The encoded protein is CASSQELTGNTEAFF. V gene TRBV14 combines with J gene TRBJ1-1; D possibly corresponds to TRBD1 (6 bases). CDR1 is SGHDN and CDR2 is FVKESK in the germline V gene. Trimming took 0 bases from V and 2 from J, leaving 10 bases between them. There are 15 residues in the CDR3.

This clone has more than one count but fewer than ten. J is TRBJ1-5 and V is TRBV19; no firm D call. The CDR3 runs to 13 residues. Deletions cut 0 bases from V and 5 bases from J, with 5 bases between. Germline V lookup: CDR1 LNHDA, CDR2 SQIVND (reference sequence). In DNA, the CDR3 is TGTGCCAGTAGTATAGAACGGGATCAGCCCCAGCATTTT. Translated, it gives CASSIERDQPQHF.

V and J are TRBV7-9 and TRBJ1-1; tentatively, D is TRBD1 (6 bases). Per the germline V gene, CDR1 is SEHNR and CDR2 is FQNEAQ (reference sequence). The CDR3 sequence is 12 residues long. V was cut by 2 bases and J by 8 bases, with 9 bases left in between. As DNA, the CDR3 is TGTGCCAGCAGCTTATACGGGACAGAAGCTTTCTTT. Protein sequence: CASSLYGTEAFF.

The CDR3 nucleotides read TGTGCCAGCAGCCCTGGGGTAGGGAGCTCCTACAATGAGCAGTTCTTC. Its protein product is CASSPGVGSSYNEQFF. The chain recombines TRBV7-6 with TRBJ2-1; D is perhaps TRBD2 (5 bases). Germline V gives CDR1 SGHVS, CDR2 FNYEAQ. The CDR3 consists of 16 residues. The V and J ends lost 5 bases and 0 bases respectively, with 14 bases between them.

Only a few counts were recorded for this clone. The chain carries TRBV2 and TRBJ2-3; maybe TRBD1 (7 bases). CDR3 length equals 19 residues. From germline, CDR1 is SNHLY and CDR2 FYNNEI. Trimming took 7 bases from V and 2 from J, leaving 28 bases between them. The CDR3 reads CASTGAIGGTDLLTDTQYF. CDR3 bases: TGTGCCAGCACGGGGGCGATTGGCGGGACAGACCTTCTCACAGATACGCAGTATTTT. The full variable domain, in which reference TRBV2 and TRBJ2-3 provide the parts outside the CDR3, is EPEVTQTPSHQVTQMGQEVILRCVPISNHLYFYWYRQILGQKVEFLVSFYNNEISEKSEIFDDQFSVERPDGSNFTLKIRSTKLEDSAMYFCASTGAIGGTDLLTDTQYFGPGTRLTVL.

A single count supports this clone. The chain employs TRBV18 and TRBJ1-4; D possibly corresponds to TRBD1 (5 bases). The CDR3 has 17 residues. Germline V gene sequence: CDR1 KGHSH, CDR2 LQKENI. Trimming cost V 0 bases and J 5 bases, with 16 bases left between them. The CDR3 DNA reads TGTGCCAGCTCACCACCGGCTTCGTCAGGACACAATGAAAAACTGTTTTTT. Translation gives CASSPPASSGHNEKLFF.

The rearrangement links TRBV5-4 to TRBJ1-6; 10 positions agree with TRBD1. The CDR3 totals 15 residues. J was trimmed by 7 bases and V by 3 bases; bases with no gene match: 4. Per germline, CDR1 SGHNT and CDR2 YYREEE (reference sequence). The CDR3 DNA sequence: TGTGCCAGCAGCTGGGGGACAGGGGCCAATTCACCCCTCCACTTT. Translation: CASSWGTGANSPLHF.

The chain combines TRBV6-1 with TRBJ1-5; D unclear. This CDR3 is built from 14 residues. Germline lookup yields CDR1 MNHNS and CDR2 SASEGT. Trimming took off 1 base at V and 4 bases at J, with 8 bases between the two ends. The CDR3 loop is CASSEGTENQPQHF. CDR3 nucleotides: TGTGCCAGCAGTGAAGGAACGGAGAATCAGCCCCAGCATTTT.

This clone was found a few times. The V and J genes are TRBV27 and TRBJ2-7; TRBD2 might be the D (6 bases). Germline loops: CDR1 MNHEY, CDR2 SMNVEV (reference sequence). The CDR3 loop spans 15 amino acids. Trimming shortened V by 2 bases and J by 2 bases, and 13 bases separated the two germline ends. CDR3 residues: CASSLHYGGTYEQYF. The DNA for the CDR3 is TGTGCCAGCAGTTTACATTACGGGGGAACCTACGAGCAGTACTTC.

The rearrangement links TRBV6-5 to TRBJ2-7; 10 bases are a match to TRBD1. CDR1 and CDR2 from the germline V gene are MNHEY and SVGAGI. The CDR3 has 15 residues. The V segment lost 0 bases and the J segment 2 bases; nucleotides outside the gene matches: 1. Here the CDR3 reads CASSYSGQGAYEQYF. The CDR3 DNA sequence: TGTGCCAGCAGTTACTCCGGACAGGGGGCCTACGAGCAGTACTTC.

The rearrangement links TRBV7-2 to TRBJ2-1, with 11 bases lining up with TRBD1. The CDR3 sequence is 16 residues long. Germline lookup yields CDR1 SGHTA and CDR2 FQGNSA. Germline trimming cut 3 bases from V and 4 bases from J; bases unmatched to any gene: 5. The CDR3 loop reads CASSFTGTGGYNEQFF. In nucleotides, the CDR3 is TGTGCCAGCAGCTTTACCGGGACAGGGGGGTACAATGAGCAGTTCTTC.

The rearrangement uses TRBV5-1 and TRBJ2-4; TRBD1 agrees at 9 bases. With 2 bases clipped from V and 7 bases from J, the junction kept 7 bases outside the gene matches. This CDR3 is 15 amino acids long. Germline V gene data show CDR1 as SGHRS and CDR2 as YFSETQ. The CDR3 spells CASSFSGTGFNIQYF. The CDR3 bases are TGCGCCAGCAGCTTTTCCGGGACAGGGTTCAACATTCAGTACTTC.

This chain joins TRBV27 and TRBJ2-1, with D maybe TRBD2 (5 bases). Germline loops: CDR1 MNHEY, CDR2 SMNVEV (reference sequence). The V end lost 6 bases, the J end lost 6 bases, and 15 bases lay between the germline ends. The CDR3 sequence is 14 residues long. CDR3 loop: CASSRSAVPNEQFF. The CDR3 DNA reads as TGTGCCAGCAGCCGTAGCGCTGTTCCCAATGAGCAGTTCTTC.

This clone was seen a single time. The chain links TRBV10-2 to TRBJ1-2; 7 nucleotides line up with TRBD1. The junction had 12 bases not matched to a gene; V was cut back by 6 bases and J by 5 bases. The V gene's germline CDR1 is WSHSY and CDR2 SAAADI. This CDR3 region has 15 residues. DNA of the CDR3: TGCGCCAGCAGCGACCCGGGACAGCGCCTTTATGGCTACACCTTC. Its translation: CASSDPGQRLYGYTF.

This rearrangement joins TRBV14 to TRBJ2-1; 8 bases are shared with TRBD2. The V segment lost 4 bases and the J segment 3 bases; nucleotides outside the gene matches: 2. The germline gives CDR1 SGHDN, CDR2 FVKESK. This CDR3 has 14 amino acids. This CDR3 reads CASSPSGYYNEQFF. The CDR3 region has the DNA TGTGCCAGCAGCCCTAGCGGGTACTACAATGAGCAGTTCTTC.

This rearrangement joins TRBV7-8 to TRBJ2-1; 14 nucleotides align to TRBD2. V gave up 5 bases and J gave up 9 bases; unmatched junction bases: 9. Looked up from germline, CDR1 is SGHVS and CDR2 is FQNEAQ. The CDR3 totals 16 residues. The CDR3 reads CASSPTGTSGSFEQFF. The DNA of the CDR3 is TGTGCCAGCAGCCCGACCGGGACTAGCGGGAGTTTTGAGCAGTTCTTC. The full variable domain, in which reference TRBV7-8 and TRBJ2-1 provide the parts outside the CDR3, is GAGVSQSPRYKVAKRGQDVALRCDPISGHVSLFWYQQALGQGPEFLTYFQNEAQLDKSGLPSDRFFAERPEGSVSTLKIQRTQQEDSAVYLCASSPTGTSGSFEQFFGPGTRLTVL.

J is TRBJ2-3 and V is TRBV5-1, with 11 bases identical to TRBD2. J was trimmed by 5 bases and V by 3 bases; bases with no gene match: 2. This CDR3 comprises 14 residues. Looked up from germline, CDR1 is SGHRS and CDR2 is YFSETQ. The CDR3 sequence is CASSWGLAEDTQYF. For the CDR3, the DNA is TGCGCCAGCAGCTGGGGACTAGCGGAAGATACGCAGTATTTT.

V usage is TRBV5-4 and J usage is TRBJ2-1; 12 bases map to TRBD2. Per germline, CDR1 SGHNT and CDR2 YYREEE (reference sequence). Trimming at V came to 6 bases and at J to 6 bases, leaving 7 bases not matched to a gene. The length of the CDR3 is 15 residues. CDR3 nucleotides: TGTGCCAGCACCCCCCGGACTAGCGGGACCAATGAGCAGTTCTTC. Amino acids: CASTPRTSGTNEQFF.

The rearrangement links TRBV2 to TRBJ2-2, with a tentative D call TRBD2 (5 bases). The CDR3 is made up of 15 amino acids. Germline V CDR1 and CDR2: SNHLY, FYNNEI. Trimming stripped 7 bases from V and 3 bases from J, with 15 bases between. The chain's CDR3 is CASTEGPEDTGELFF. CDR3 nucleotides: TGTGCCAGCACCGAAGGACCGGAGGACACCGGGGAGCTGTTTTTT.

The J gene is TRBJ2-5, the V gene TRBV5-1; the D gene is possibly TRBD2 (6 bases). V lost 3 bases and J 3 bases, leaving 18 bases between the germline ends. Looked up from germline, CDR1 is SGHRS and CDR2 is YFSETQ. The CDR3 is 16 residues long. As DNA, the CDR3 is TGCGCCAGCAGCTCGCTACCCCGGGACTTCGAAGAGACCCAGTACTTC. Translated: CASSSLPRDFEETQYF.

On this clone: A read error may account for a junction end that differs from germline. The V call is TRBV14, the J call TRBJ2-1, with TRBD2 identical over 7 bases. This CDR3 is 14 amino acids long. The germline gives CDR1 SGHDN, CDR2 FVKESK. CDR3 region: CARSQRREPNEQFF. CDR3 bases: TGTGCCAGAAGCCAGAGGCGGGAGCCGAATGAGCAGTTCTTC.

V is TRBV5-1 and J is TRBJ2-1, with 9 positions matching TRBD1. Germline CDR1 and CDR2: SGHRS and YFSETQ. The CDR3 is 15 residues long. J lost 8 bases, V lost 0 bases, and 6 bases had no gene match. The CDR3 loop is CASSLGDRDRDEQFF. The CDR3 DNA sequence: TGCGCCAGCAGCTTGGGGGACAGGGATCGGGATGAGCAGTTCTTC.

CDR3 nucleotide sequence: TGTGCCAGTAGTGTTACAGGTACAACTGAAGCTTTCTTT. This translates into CASSVTGTTEAFF. This chain connects TRBV19 to TRBJ1-1; TRBD1 is a possible D gene (5 bases). Germline V CDR1 and CDR2: LNHDA, SQIVND (reference sequence). The CDR3 spans 13 residues. The germline V and J ends were trimmed by 5 bases and 5 bases, with 12 bases remaining between them.

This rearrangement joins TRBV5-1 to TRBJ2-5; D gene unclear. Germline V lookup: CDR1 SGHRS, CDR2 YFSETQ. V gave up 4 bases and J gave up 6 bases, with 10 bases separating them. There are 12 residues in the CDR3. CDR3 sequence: CASSVDSKTQYF. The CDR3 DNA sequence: TGCGCCAGCAGCGTTGACTCGAAGACCCAGTACTTC.

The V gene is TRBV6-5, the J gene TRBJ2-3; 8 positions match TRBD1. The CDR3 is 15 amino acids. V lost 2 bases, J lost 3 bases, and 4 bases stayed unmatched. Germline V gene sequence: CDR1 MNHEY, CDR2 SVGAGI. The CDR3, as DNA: TGTGCCAGCAGTTACGGGCAGGGGGCGACAGATACGCAGTATTTT. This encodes CASSYGQGATDTQYF.